The rows below give T cell receptor beta chains drawn from one sample of a study of CD8+ T cells in alopecia areata. Assay: immunoSEQ multiplex PCR; the TCRdb copy retains only in-frame clones and omits some. The sample carries about 270,000 clones, 60% recorded once. The material sequenced was CD4+ T cells sorted from blood, taken around week 54, from a patient treated with tofacitinib. Receptors originate from a human donor with alopecia areata. The CDR3 runs from the conserved cysteine through the conserved F or W. D genes are given only for firm matches. Expanded clones are given a class, and other clones once, few, many or no size at all.

J gene,V gene,clone size,D gene,CDR3 protein,CDR3 DNA
TRBJ1-5,TRBV7-3,.,.,CASSLNGNTPQHF,TGTGCCAGCAGCTTAAATGGGAACACGCCCCAGCATTTT
TRBJ2-1,TRBV4-2,.,TRBD2,CASSQAPASGGENNEQFF,TGTGCCAGCAGCCAAGCTCCAGCTAGCGGGGGGGAAAACAATGAGCAGTTCTTC
TRBJ1-6,TRBV5-1,.,TRBD1,CASSLEGQNSPLHF,TGCGCCAGCAGCTTGGAGGGACAGAATTCACCCCTCCACTTT
TRBJ2-6,TRBV7-9,.,TRBD2,CASSPSGGTGANVLTF,TGTGCCAGCAGCCCCTCGGGGGGAACTGGGGCCAACGTCCTGACTTTC
TRBJ2-3,TRBV2,.,.,CASSDPVTDTQYF,TGTGCCAGCAGTGACCCTGTCACAGATACGCAGTATTTT
TRBJ2-3,TRBV29-1,.,.,CSVEGGPTDTQYF,TGCAGCGTTGAAGGGGGGCCCACAGATACGCAGTATTTT
TRBJ1-1,TRBV6-5,.,.,CASRIQGSNTEAFF,TGTGCCAGCAGGATCCAGGGTTCTAACACTGAAGCTTTCTTT
TRBJ1-6,TRBV9,.,.,CASSVAKRQGESPLHF,TGTGCCAGCAGCGTAGCCAAGCGGCAGGGAGAGTCACCCCTCCACTTT
TRBJ2-5,TRBV5-6,.,.,CASSLGLQETQYF,TGTGCCAGCAGCTTGGGACTGCAAGAGACCCAGTACTTC
TRBJ2-5,TRBV5-1,.,.,CASSTGTGNVETQYF,TGCGCCAGCAGCACAGGGACTGGGAACGTGGAGACCCAGTACTTC
TRBJ2-7,TRBV29-1,.,.,CSVEDPYEQYF,TGCAGCGTTGAAGATCCCTACGAGCAGTACTTC
TRBJ1-5,TRBV29-1,.,.,CSVADYSNQPQHF,TGCAGCGTTGCGGATTATAGCAATCAGCCCCAGCATTTT
TRBJ1-1,TRBV30,.,.,CAWSQSRWNTEAFF,TGTGCCTGGAGTCAGAGCAGGTGGAACACTGAAGCTTTCTTT
TRBJ2-2,TRBV4-3,few,.,CASSQAAPGQTGELFF,TGCGCCAGCAGCCAAGCTGCCCCCGGTCAGACCGGGGAGCTGTTTTTT
TRBJ2-1,TRBV14,.,TRBD2,CASSQVFTSGENEQFF,TGTGCCAGCAGCCAAGTCTTCACTAGCGGGGAGAATGAGCAGTTCTTC
TRBJ2-7,TRBV29-1,.,.,CSVGGIPHEQYF,TGCAGCGTAGGGGGGATCCCCCACGAGCAGTACTTC
TRBJ2-6,TRBV11-2,.,.,CASSLEPPPGANVLTF,TGTGCCAGCAGCTTAGAACCTCCGCCCGGGGCCAACGTCCTGACTTTC
TRBJ1-1,TRBV10-3,.,TRBD1,CAISSTGRTTEAFF,TGTGCCATCAGCTCGACAGGGCGGACGACTGAAGCTTTCTTT
TRBJ1-1,TRBV30,.,.,CAWSVPYSEGPGDTEAFF,TGTGCCTGGAGTGTTCCTTATAGTGAAGGCCCAGGAGACACTGAAGCTTTCTTT
TRBJ1-5,TRBV5-1,few,.,CARQGYSNQPQHF,TGCGCCAGGCAGGGGTATAGCAATCAGCCCCAGCATTTT
TRBJ2-6,TRBV7-9,once,.,CASSPRDRGSGANVLTF,TGTGCCAGCAGCCCCAGGGACCGGGGCTCTGGGGCCAACGTCCTGACTTTC
TRBJ1-4,TRBV15,.,.,CATSRFQDREKLFF,TGTGCCACCAGCAGATTTCAGGACCGGGAAAAACTGTTTTTT
TRBJ2-5,TRBV10-3,few,TRBD1,CAISDGTGVETQYF,TGTGCCATCAGTGACGGGACAGGGGTAGAGACCCAGTACTTC
TRBJ1-2,TRBV29-1,.,.,CSVAYPSGSSYGYTF,TGCAGCGTTGCGTATCCTTCGGGTTCAAGCTATGGCTACACCTTC
TRBJ2-2,TRBV5-1,once,TRBD1,CASSTGQGTTGELFF,TGCGCCAGCAGCACGGGACAGGGAACCACCGGGGAGCTGTTTTTT
TRBJ2-3,TRBV7-2,.,.,CASSIPGERTDTQYF,TGTGCCAGCAGCATCCCTGGGGAACGCACAGATACGCAGTATTTT
TRBJ1-5,TRBV19,few,.,CASSYLDQPQHF,TGTGCCAGTAGCTATTTGGATCAGCCCCAGCATTTT
TRBJ2-5,TRBV29-1,.,.,CSVAVGGETQYF,TGCAGCGTGGCGGTGGGGGGAGAGACCCAGTACTTC
TRBJ2-7,TRBV4-1,.,.,CASSQEGIRSYEQYF,TGCGCCAGCAGCCAAGAGGGGATACGTTCCTACGAGCAGTACTTC
TRBJ2-1,TRBV2,.,.,CASSQLRDPNEQFF,TGTGCCAGCAGTCAACTCCGGGATCCCAATGAGCAGTTCTTC
TRBJ2-2,TRBV15,.,TRBD2,CATSSLGRGTGELFF,TGTGCCACCAGCAGCCTAGGGAGGGGCACCGGGGAGCTGTTTTTT
TRBJ2-7,TRBV7-9,.,.,CASSLEERYEQYF,TGTGCCAGCAGCTTAGAGGAGCGCTACGAGCAGTACTTC
TRBJ2-5,TRBV5-6,.,TRBD2,CASSLRLYGGAVETQYF,TGTGCCAGCAGCTTGCGTCTGTACGGGGGGGCGGTAGAGACCCAGTACTTC
TRBJ1-1,TRBV18,once,.,CASSPDNTNTEAFF,TGTGCCAGCTCACCGGACAACACGAACACTGAAGCTTTCTTT
TRBJ1-6,TRBV18,.,.,CASSPQVGTGLNSPLHF,TGTGCCAGCTCACCACAAGTCGGTACAGGCCTGAATTCACCCCTCCACTTT
TRBJ1-2,TRBV25-1,.,.,CASSDYNQGRGYTF,TGTGCCAGCAGTGATTATAACCAGGGTAGGGGCTACACCTTC
TRBJ2-3,TRBV29-1,.,TRBD2,CSVALAGRTDTQYF,TGCAGCGTTGCGCTAGCGGGCCGCACAGATACGCAGTATTTT
TRBJ2-3,TRBV4-3,.,TRBD2,CASSQDLPASGGSTDTQYF,TGCGCCAGCAGCCAAGACCTGCCTGCTAGCGGGGGTAGCACAGATACGCAGTATTTT
TRBJ2-7,TRBV1,.,.,CTSSPYCGPKSREQYF,TGCACCAGCAGCCCGTATTGTGGGCCGAAGTCTCGGGAGCAGTACTTC
TRBJ2-5,TRBV29-1,.,TRBD2,CSVSGRAQTQYF,TGCAGCGTCTCGGGGAGGGCACAGACCCAGTACTTC
TRBJ1-6,TRBV14,.,.,CASSQDQTLHF,TGTGCCAGCAGCCAAGATCAAACCCTCCACTTT
TRBJ2-1,TRBV30,few,.,CACLRFPSYNEQFF,TGTGCCTGCCTCCGATTTCCCTCCTACAATGAGCAGTTCTTC
TRBJ1-2,TRBV29-1,.,TRBD1,CSVMGTGQGIGYTF,TGCAGCGTTATGGGGACGGGACAGGGGATCGGCTACACCTTC